This TCR beta chain was identified during a study of beta chain features in type 1 diabetes. Study at large: Patients looked much like healthy donors when it came to age, gender and cell yields. Broader study findings: Highly expressing activated T cells could be over-counted with a cDNA template.

Expressed TCRB transcripts were sequenced after all isolated RNA was converted to cDNA. Sequencing was performed with immunoSEQ multiplex PCR; in TCRdb, only in-frame clones are kept and a portion is missing. Here the sample spans 970,000 or so clones, about 17% being singletons. Concerning this clone itself: Its matching antigen is unknown.

The CDR3 is made up of 13 amino acids. CDR1 is SNHLY and CDR2 is FYNNEI in the germline V gene. V was cut by 7 bases and J by 8 bases, with 17 bases left in between. Every donor had blood drawn once into heparin, roughly 100 mL on average. The sample comprised naive CD4+ T cells from blood. This clonotype was obtained from a woman aged 18-30 years in good health. This sequence joins TRBV2 and TRBJ1-2; D is perhaps TRBD1 (5 bases). The CDR3 DNA follows: TGTGCCAGCATCCCAGACAGAACTATGGGCTACACCTTC. Its protein product is CASIPDRTMGYTF.